These 20 T cell receptor beta chains originate from one sample sequenced in a study of neurological immune-mediated disorders. TCRdb reanalysed the 5' RACE reads using MiXCR and keeps one entry per CDR3 protein. Among about 32,000 distinct CDR3 sequences, 3.5% to 4% were seen once, and the ten largest hold 2.2%. Sequencing was done on a sample of PBMCs. Receptors were obtained from a man aged 25-40 years with multiple sclerosis.

This clonotype was seen more than once but under ten times. The rearrangement links TRBV7-8 to TRBJ2-3, with D perhaps TRBD1 (6 bases). Per the germline V gene, CDR1 is SGHVS and CDR2 is FQNEAQ. This CDR3 spans 16 amino acids. The germline V and J ends were trimmed by 1 base and 1 base, with 12 bases remaining between them. CDR3 in DNA: TGTGCCAGCAGCTTAGTAGGGGGAATGGGCACAGATACGCAGTATTTT. This codes for CASSLVGGMGTDTQYF.

This clonotype occurred many times. The rearrangement joins TRBV5-6 to TRBJ2-7; D is unresolved. Looked up from germline, CDR1 is SGHDT and CDR2 is YYEEEE. This CDR3 has 13 amino acids. The ends were cut back, 4 bases at V and 0 bases at J, with 8 bases in the middle. In nucleotides, the CDR3 is TGTGCCAGCAGCGCGACCGCCTCCTACGAGCAGTACTTC. It specifies CASSATASYEQYF. Full variable domain (remainder filled in from reference TRBV5-6 and TRBJ2-7): DAGVTQSPTHLIKTRGQQVTLRCSPKSGHDTVSWYQQALGQGPQFIFQYYEEEERQRGNFPDRFSGHQFPNYSSELNVNALLLGDSALYLCASSATASYEQYFGPGTRLTVT.

This clonotype has ten or more counts. A junction end diverges from the germline sequence, so it may reflect a read error. J is TRBJ1-6 and V is TRBV6-1; D gene uncertain. The CDR3 covers 12 residues. Germline V gene sequence: CDR1 MNHNS, CDR2 SASEGT. CDR3 protein: CASSDGDSPLNF. The CDR3 DNA reads TGTGCCAGCAGCGATGGTGATTCACCCCTCAACTTT.

By proportion, this clonotype is medium-sized. The chain recombines TRBV3-1 with TRBJ2-5; 7 nucleotides align to TRBD1. Germline CDR1 LGHDT, CDR2 YNNKEL (reference sequence). CDR3 length: 13 amino acids. V shed 4 bases, J shed 2 bases, and the junction held 1 base outside the gene matches. For the CDR3, the DNA is TGTGCCAGCAGCCGGGACAGACAAGAGACCCAGTACTTC. Translating gives CASSRDRQETQYF.

This clonotype has ten or more counts. The chain couples TRBV5-5 to TRBJ1-5; possibly TRBD1 for D (5 bases). The CDR3 sequence is 13 residues long. Germline-derived CDR1 and CDR2 are SGHKS and YYEKEE (reference sequence). V shed 5 bases and J shed 4 bases, with 10 bases lying between them. CDR3 protein: CASSMSGNQPQHF. In DNA, the CDR3 is TGTGCCAGCAGTATGTCAGGGAATCAGCCCCAGCATTTT.

This chain joins TRBV6-1 and TRBJ2-7; TRBD1 is a possible D gene (6 bases). The germline V and J ends were trimmed by 8 bases and 2 bases, with 13 bases remaining between them. Germline V CDR1 and CDR2: MNHNS, SASEGT. CDR3 length: 13 residues. The CDR3 coding sequence is TGTGCCAGCGGTACAGGGCGGACCTACGAGCAGTACTTC. Its protein product is CASGTGRTYEQYF.

This clonotype was found many times. CDR3 amino acids: CATSRDGYEQYF. CDR3 nucleotides: TGTGCCACCAGCAGGGACGGGTACGAGCAGTACTTC. The rearrangement joins TRBV15 to TRBJ2-7; D gene uncertain. The length of the CDR3 is 12 residues. Between the trimmed V and J ends, which lost 3 bases and 4 bases, there was a span of 7 bases. The germline V gene has CDR1 LNHNV and CDR2 YYDKDF (reference sequence).

This clonotype was seen ten or more times. The gene calls are TRBV5-6 and TRBJ2-7, with 7 bases matching TRBD1. The CDR3 sequence is 15 residues long. Germline loops: CDR1 SGHDT, CDR2 YYEEEE. V was pared by 2 bases and J by 4 bases, with 9 bases of the junction left unmatched. This chain's CDR3 is CASSFPGGTVYEQYF. In DNA form, the CDR3 reads TGTGCCAGCAGCTTCCCCGGTGGGACAGTTTACGAGCAGTACTTC.

This clonotype was counted ten times or more. The genes are TRBV7-2 and TRBJ2-5, with 9 bases fitting TRBD2. This CDR3 region has 18 residues. V lost 3 bases, J lost 5 bases, and 16 bases stayed unmatched. CDR1 is SGHTA and CDR2 is FQGNSA in the germline V gene. The CDR3 spells CASSFNLRGGGEGETQYF. CDR3 in DNA: TGTGCCAGCAGCTTTAATCTTCGAGGCGGGGGGGAAGGGGAGACCCAGTACTTC.

This clonotype was seen at least ten times. At one end, the junction sequence differs from germline, possibly due to a read error. CDR3 sequence reads: CASRPTADRGLNSPLNF. The DNA of the CDR3 is TGTGCCAGCAGACCAACCGCGGACAGGGGGCTCAATTCACCCCTCAACTTT. The chain couples TRBV12-3 or TRBV12-4 to TRBJ1-6; 11 bases fit TRBD1. The CDR3 is 17 residues long.

This clonotype was detected a few times. The genes are TRBV6-6 and TRBJ2-3; D is perhaps TRBD1 (5 bases). V was pared by 1 base and J by 6 bases, with 14 bases between. Germline CDR1 is MNHNY and CDR2 is SVGAGI (reference sequence). The CDR3 sequence is 15 residues long. CDR3 nucleotide sequence: TGTGCCAGCAGTTACTGGGGCAGGGCCGGGGATACGCAGTATTTT. Translation gives CASSYWGRAGDTQYF.

There are many counts of this clonotype. The chain joins TRBV10-2 to TRBJ2-5; 8 nucleotides agree with TRBD1. Losses at the gene ends were 4 bases for V and 4 bases for J; bases not matched to a gene: 8. CDR3 size: 15 residues. Germline-derived CDR1 and CDR2 are WSHSY and SAAADI. The CDR3 region is CASSALTGVGETQYF. CDR3 sequence (DNA): TGCGCCAGCAGTGCTCTGACAGGGGTTGGAGAGACCCAGTACTTC.

This clonotype was observed at least ten times. This chain connects TRBV5-5 to TRBJ2-5; D is possibly TRBD1 or TRBD2 (5 bases each). Germline V CDR1 and CDR2: SGHKS, YYEKEE (reference sequence). CDR3 length: 15 amino acids. V lost 0 bases and J lost 5, with 14 bases in between. This chain's CDR3 is CASSLAGQIGETQYF. The CDR3 DNA sequence: TGTGCCAGCAGCTTGGCGGGGCAGATAGGGGAGACCCAGTACTTC.

In its sample, this clonotype was seen many times. The rearrangement uses TRBV29-1 and TRBJ2-4, with TRBD1 as a possible D gene (5 bases). The CDR3 length is 14 residues. The ends were cut back, 7 bases at V and 0 bases at J, with 13 bases in the middle. Germline values: CDR1 SQVTM, CDR2 ANQGSEA. The DNA for the CDR3 is TGCAGCGCCAGACAGACTCTAGCCAAAAACATTCAGTACTTC. Amino acids: CSARQTLAKNIQYF.

The V and J genes are TRBV20-1 and TRBJ2-1; no firm D call. Trimming left V 6 bases short and J 0 bases short, with 6 bases between. Germline CDR1 is DFQATT and CDR2 is SNEGSKA (reference sequence). This CDR3 contains 12 residues. The CDR3 coding sequence is TGCAGTGCCCATAGCTCCTACAATGAGCAGTTCTTC. It specifies CSAHSSYNEQFF.

This clonotype was counted only a few times. The rearrangement joins TRBV2 to TRBJ1-5; D gene unclear. The germline V gene encodes CDR1 SNHLY and CDR2 FYNNEI. The CDR3 is 15 amino acids. The V gene lost 2 bases and the J gene lost 3 bases, with 11 bases spanning the gap. CDR3 sequence reads: CASSESGFYNQPQHF. CDR3 nucleotides: TGTGCCAGCAGTGAATCAGGATTTTACAATCAGCCCCAGCATTTT.

The J gene is TRBJ2-1, the V gene TRBV7-6; the D is unclear. Germline V gives CDR1 SGHVS, CDR2 FNYEAQ. The CDR3 is made up of 17 amino acids. V dropped 4 bases and J dropped 5 bases, with 21 bases sitting between them. DNA for the CDR3: TGTGCCAGCAGCTCCCCTCAGCTACTAAGACCCGACAATGAGCAGTTCTTC. Encoded protein: CASSSPQLLRPDNEQFF.

Ten or more counts support this clonotype. This chain connects TRBV6-2 or TRBV6-3 to TRBJ2-4, with D perhaps TRBD1 (5 bases). The germline CDR1 and CDR2 sequences are MNHEY and SVGEGT. Trimming took off 4 bases at V and 3 bases at J, with 19 bases between the two ends. The CDR3 spans 17 residues. CDR3 region: CASSSLKGPSGKNIQYF. The CDR3 DNA reads TGTGCCAGCAGTTCTTTAAAGGGGCCTTCTGGCAAAAACATTCAGTACTTC.

In this sample, this clonotype turned up many times. The chain has TRBV6-6 and TRBJ1-2; D not certain. The CDR3 totals 13 residues. Germline CDR1 and CDR2: MNHNY and SVGAGI (reference sequence). V lost 6 bases, J lost 3 bases, and 11 bases lay in between. The DNA for the CDR3 is TGTGCCAGCAGCCCGGCCCCTGACTATGGCTACACCTTC. Residues: CASSPAPDYGYTF.

This clonotype was counted many times. The chain combines TRBV29-1 with TRBJ2-3; D is possibly TRBD1 (6 bases). The germline V and J ends were trimmed by 7 bases and 3 bases, with 20 bases remaining between them. CDR1 SQVTM and CDR2 ANQGSEA come from the germline V gene. CDR3 size: 15 residues. The CDR3 nucleotides read TGCAGCGCGGGGCGGACAGCCACCCGTACAGATACGCAGTATTTT. Its translation is CSAGRTATRTDTQYF.